This T cell receptor (beta chain) was sequenced for a study of T cells after yellow fever vaccination. TCRdb re-analysed the 5' RACE reads in MiXCR, keeping a single row per CDR3 protein. The sample includes under 350,000 distinct CDR3 sequences, roughly 4.3% of them seen just once. This clonotype was seen many times. Trimming took off 6 bases at V and 0 bases at J, with 12 bases between the two ends. Germline values: CDR1 MNHEY, CDR2 SMNVEV (reference sequence). The length of the CDR3 is 14 residues. The genes are TRBV27 and TRBJ2-7; D ambiguous. Sequenced material: PBMCs, taken 5 days after the yellow fever booster vaccination. The clonotype was recovered from a young man who received the YFV17D yellow fever vaccine. The CDR3 nucleotides read TGTGCCAGCAGGGGGAATTATAACTCCTACGAGCAGTACGTC. It translates to CASRGNYNSYEQYV.